This entry describes one T cell receptor beta chain. The antigen is undetermined. J lost 4 bases, V lost 1 base, and 4 bases had no gene match. This CDR3 contains 14 residues. Germline CDR1 SGHVS, CDR2 FQNEAQ. It was second doses at about 4 or about 12 weeks that were pooled. This record comes from a study of T cell responses to AZD1222 COVID-19 vaccine. Repertoires were generated with immunoSEQ multiplex PCR, while TCRdb's copy carries only in-frame clones and drops some. Of about 45,000 clones detected, around nine tenths appear once; the ten largest clones hold about 1.1%. Findings of the study overall: Reports say nearly half of spike-specific TCRs go after unmutated variant regions. Dominant at 160-218 and 743-854, vaccine-associated CD4 TCRs also spanned spike. Two doses of AZD1222 preceded a rise in Spike-specific TCR breadth and depth.

The genes are TRBV7-8 and TRBJ2-7, with 7 bases aligning to TRBD2. The sample consisted of peripheral blood, taken 28 days after the second AZD1222 dose. This clonotype originated in an adult who received the AZD1222 COVID-19 vaccine. The CDR3, as DNA: TGTGCCAGCAGCTTAGTGGGAGGGCCTTACGAGCAGTACTTC. Encoded protein: CASSLVGGPYEQYF.